The source of this TCR beta chain is a study of shared clonotypes between healthy human individuals. The assay was immunoSEQ multiplex PCR, and TCRdb's table has in-frame clones only and misses some. The repertoire has about 490,000 clones, around three quarters of them found once; the top ten carry approximately 12%. Germline values: CDR1 GTSNPN, CDR2 SVGIG (reference sequence). CDR3 length: 20 residues. V shed 0 bases and J 5 bases; nucleotides not matched to a gene: 17. Whole-study findings and limits: The donor pool, a small one, limited the genetic and exposure-history diversity represented.

With regard to this clone: Its antigen is still unknown.

The source of this sequence is a woman between 40 and 50 years old in good health. Some clones in this sample may be carry-over from other donors' samples. Input material: PBMCs. V gene TRBV30 combines with J gene TRBJ2-1; 12 positions agree with TRBD2. CDR3 residues: CAWSVGASGRAGFLHNEQFF. CDR3 coding DNA: TGTGCCTGGAGTGTAGGGGCTAGCGGGAGGGCGGGATTTCTCCACAATGAGCAGTTCTTC.